The TCR beta chain under discussion was sequenced for a study of blood T cells in healthy people across ages. Study-level results: Unsorted PBMC material precluded a definitive naive versus antigen-experienced comparison.

Germline V gene data show CDR1 as SGHTA and CDR2 as FQGNSA. The CDR3 totals 12 residues. V dropped 8 bases and J dropped 0 bases, with 7 bases sitting between them. This clonotype was counted a few times. What it binds is not known. Using a J-beta primer mix together with a sample-barcoded 5' primer, a second PCR was run for roughly 6 to 11 cycles. Every molecule of cDNA carried a tag from a template-switch adaptor with 12 random nucleotides. TCRdb re-analysed the 5' RACE reads in MiXCR, keeping a single row per CDR3 protein. The table has 1 million or so distinct CDR3 sequences, 20% to 25% seen once. A further study also used this sample, focusing on T cells of mothers and their children.

The sample taken for sequencing was blood. The origin of this receptor is a girl aged 2-15 years in good health. The J gene is TRBJ1-2, the V gene TRBV7-2; D ambiguous. The CDR3 protein is CASFASNYGYTF. CDR3 bases: TGTGCCAGCTTTGCCTCTAACTATGGCTACACCTTC. The variable domain in full, with the rest retrieved from reference TRBV7-2 and TRBJ1-2, is GAGVSQSPSNKVTEKGKDVELRCDPISGHTALYWYRQSLGQGLEFLIYFQGNSAPDKSGLPSDRFSAERTGGSVSTLTIQRTQQEDSAVYLCASFASNYGYTFGSGTRLTVV.